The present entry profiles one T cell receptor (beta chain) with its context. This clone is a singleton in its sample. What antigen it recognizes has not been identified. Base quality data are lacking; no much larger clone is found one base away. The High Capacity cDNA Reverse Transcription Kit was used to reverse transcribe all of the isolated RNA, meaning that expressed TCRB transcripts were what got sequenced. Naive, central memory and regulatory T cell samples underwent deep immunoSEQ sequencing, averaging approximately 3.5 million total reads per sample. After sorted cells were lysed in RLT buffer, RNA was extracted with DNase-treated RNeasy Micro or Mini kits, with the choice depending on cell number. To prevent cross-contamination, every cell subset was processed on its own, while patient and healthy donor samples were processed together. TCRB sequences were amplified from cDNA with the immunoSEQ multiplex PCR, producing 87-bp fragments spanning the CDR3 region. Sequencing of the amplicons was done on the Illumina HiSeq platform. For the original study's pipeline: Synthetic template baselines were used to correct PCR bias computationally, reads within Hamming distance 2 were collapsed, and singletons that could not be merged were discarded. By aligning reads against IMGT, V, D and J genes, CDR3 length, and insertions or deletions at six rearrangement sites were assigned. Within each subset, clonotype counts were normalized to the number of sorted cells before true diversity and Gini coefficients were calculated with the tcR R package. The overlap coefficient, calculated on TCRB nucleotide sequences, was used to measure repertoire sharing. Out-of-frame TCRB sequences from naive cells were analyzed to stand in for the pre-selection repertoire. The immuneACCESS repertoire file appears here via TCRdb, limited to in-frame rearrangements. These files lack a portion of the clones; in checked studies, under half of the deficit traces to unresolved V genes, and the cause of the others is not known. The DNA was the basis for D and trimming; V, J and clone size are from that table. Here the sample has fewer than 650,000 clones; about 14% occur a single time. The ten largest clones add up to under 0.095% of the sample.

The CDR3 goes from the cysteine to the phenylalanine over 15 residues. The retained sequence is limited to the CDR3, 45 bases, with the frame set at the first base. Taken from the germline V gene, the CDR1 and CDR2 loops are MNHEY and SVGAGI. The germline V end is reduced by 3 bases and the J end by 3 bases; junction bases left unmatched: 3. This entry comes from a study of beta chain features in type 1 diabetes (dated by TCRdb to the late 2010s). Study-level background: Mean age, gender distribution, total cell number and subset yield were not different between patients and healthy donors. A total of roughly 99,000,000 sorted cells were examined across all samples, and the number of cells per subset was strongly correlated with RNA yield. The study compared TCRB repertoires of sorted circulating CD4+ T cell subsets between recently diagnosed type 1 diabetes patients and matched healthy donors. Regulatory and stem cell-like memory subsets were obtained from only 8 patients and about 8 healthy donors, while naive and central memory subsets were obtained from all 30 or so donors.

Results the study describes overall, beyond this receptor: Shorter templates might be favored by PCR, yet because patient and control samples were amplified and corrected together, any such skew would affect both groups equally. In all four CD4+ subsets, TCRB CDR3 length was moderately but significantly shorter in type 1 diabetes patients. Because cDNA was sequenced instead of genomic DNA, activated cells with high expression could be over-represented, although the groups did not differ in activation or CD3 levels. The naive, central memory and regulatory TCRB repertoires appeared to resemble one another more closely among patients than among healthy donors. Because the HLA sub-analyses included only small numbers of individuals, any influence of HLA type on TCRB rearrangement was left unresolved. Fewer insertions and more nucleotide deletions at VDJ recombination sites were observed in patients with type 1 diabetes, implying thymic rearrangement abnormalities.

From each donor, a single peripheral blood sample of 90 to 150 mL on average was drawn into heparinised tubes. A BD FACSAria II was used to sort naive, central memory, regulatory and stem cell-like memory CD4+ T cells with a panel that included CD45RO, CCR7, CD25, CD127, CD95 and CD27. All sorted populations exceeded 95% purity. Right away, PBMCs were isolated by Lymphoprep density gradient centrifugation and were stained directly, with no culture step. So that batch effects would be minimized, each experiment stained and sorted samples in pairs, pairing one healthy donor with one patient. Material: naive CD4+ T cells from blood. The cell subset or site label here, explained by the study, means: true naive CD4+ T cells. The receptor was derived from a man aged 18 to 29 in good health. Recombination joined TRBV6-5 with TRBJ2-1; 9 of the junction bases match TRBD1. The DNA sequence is TGTGCCAGCAGTTATGGGGACAGGGACTACAATGAGCAGTTCTTC. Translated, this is CASSYGDRDYNEQFF.